This TCR beta chain originates from a study of blood T cell repertoires in COVID-19. Study in general: The analysed material was cDNA or gDNA that came from T cells, B-cell-depleted T cells, or PBMCs.

Germline CDR1 SGHVS, CDR2 FQNEAQ. Trimming shortened V by 1 base and J by 3 bases, and 16 bases separated the two germline ends. This CDR3 comprises 17 residues. In the authors' workflow: Amplification of reference gene primers provided the estimated nucleated cell counts. This table comes from immunoSEQ multiplex PCR, and its TCRdb copy is limited to in-frame clones, with some not included. The V and J calls and clone size are taken from that table; D and trimming were inferred from the DNA. The data show more than 300,000 clones, about 90% seen once. Specimen: peripheral blood. The sequence derives from a man aged 18 to 30 who had recovered from COVID-19. The V and J genes are TRBV7-8 and TRBJ1-3; tentative D call: TRBD1 (5 bases). Here the CDR3 DNA reads TGTGCCAGCAGCTTAGGTGCAGGGCCACCTCTTGGAAACACCATATATTTT. Protein product: CASSLGAGPPLGNTIYF.